These 10 T cell receptor beta chains came from one sample sequenced in a study of human T cells and chemical hapten exposure. TCRdb re-called the RACE reads through MiXCR, storing one row per CDR3 protein. This table has approximately 79,000 distinct CDR3 sequences, around 7.9% appearing once. Described time point: pre-sensitization, week 0. This sample's treatment: therapeutic diphenylcyclopropenone sensitization with weekly scalp DPC. This specimen was whole blood, taken in connection with sensitization to the hapten diphenylcyclopropenone (DPC). These TCRs come from a middle-aged man with alopecia areata. Some clones in this sample may be carry-over from other donors' samples.

The V and J genes are TRBV28 and TRBJ2-5; D may be TRBD1 (5 bases). This CDR3 comprises 15 residues. The V and J ends lost 5 bases and 7 bases respectively, with 20 bases between them. Per germline, CDR1 MDHEN and CDR2 SYDVKM. CDR3 region: CASSAGAISGPTQYF. Written as DNA, the CDR3 is TGTGCCAGCAGTGCTGGGGCCATCTCCGGTCCGACCCAGTACTTC. The whole variable domain, filled in from reference TRBV28 and TRBJ2-5, reads DVKVTQSSRYLVKRTGEKVFLECVQDMDHENMFWYRQDPGLGLRLIYFSYDVKMKEKGDIPEGYSVSREKKERFSLILESASTNQTSMYLCASSAGAISGPTQYFGPGTRLLVL.

This clonotype turned up a few times. The V and J genes are TRBV27 and TRBJ1-3, with 7 nucleotides matching TRBD1. Trimming removed 6 bases from V and 4 bases from J; junction bases left unmatched: 9. The CDR3 extends over 15 amino acids. Germline CDR1 is MNHEY and CDR2 is SMNVEV (reference sequence). The CDR3 bases are TGTGCCAGCAGACCACTCCGGGACAGCGGAAACACCATATATTTT. Protein sequence: CASRPLRDSGNTIYF.

This clonotype was detected many times. The chain carries TRBV3-1 and TRBJ2-1, with D maybe TRBD1 (6 bases). Deletions cut 0 bases from V and 0 bases from J, with 9 bases between. Per germline, CDR1 LGHDT and CDR2 YNNKEL (reference sequence). This CDR3 is built from 16 residues. CDR3 DNA sequence: TGTGCCAGCAGCCAAGATGGACAGAGCTCCTACAATGAGCAGTTCTTC. Translated, it gives CASSQDGQSSYNEQFF.

This sequence joins TRBV2 and TRBJ2-3; 11 bases are shared with TRBD2. Losses at the gene ends were 4 bases for V and 0 bases for J; bases not matched to a gene: 9. CDR1 is SNHLY, CDR2 FYNNEI, per germline. The CDR3 is 18 amino acids. The CDR3 region has the DNA TGTGCCAGCAGTGGGGGACTAGCGGTACCTTCTAGCACAGATACGCAGTATTTT. Its protein is CASSGGLAVPSSTDTQYF. The full variable domain, its missing parts supplied by reference TRBV2 and TRBJ2-3, is EPEVTQTPSHQVTQMGQEVILRCVPISNHLYFYWYRQILGQKVEFLVSFYNNEISEKSEIFDDQFSVERPDGSNFTLKIRSTKLEDSAMYFCASSGGLAVPSSTDTQYFGPGTRLTVL.

This clonotype was detected only a few times. The rearrangement links TRBV4-3 to TRBJ1-1; a possible D gene is TRBD1 (6 bases). The CDR3 covers 13 residues. Per the germline V gene, CDR1 is LGHNA and CDR2 is YSLEER. V was shortened by 3 bases and J by 8 bases, with 13 bases between the two germline ends. Here the CDR3 DNA reads TGCGCCAGCAGCCATCGGGGGGGGGCCGAAGCTTTCTTT. Encoded protein: CASSHRGGAEAFF.

In this sample, this clonotype turned up many times. The V and J genes are TRBV20-1 and TRBJ1-5; weak D call: TRBD1 (6 bases). Germline values: CDR1 DFQATT, CDR2 SNEGSKA (reference sequence). Deletions cut 3 bases from V and 2 bases from J, with 8 bases between. The CDR3 totals 13 residues. CDR3 in amino acids: CSARTGGNQPQHF. The CDR3, as DNA: TGCAGTGCTAGGACAGGCGGCAATCAGCCCCAGCATTTT.

In its sample, this clonotype was seen a few times. The chain couples TRBV5-1 to TRBJ1-1, with 9 nucleotides matching TRBD1. CDR3 size: 17 residues. With V trimmed by 0 bases and J by 2 bases, 8 bases remained unmatched. CDR1 and CDR2 from the germline V gene are SGHRS and YFSETQ. The DNA for the CDR3 is TGCGCCAGCAGCTTGGGTCACCGGACAGGGGTAAACACTGAAGCTTTCTTT. It specifies CASSLGHRTGVNTEAFF.

This chain joins TRBV14 and TRBJ1-2; 8 nucleotides line up with TRBD1. Germline V gives CDR1 SGHDN, CDR2 FVKESK. V lost 0 bases, J lost 4 bases, and 16 bases stayed unmatched. The CDR3 contains 19 residues. The CDR3 nucleotides read TGTGCCAGCAGCCAAGATGGATGGAGGGACAGGACGATCTTCTATGGCTACACCTTC. It yields the protein CASSQDGWRDRTIFYGYTF.

A few counts support this clonotype. This rearrangement joins TRBV7-2 to TRBJ2-7; tentatively, D is TRBD2 (6 bases). Between the trimmed V and J ends, which lost 1 base and 7 bases, there was a span of 14 bases. The CDR3 has 14 amino acids. CDR1 is SGHTA, CDR2 FQGNSA, per germline. The CDR3 sequence is CASSLGGTSREQYF. CDR3 DNA: TGTGCCAGCAGCTTAGGCGGGACCTCGAGAGAGCAGTACTTC. Full variable domain (outside the CDR3, taken from reference TRBV7-2 and TRBJ2-7): GAGVSQSPSNKVTEKGKDVELRCDPISGHTALYWYRQSLGQGLEFLIYFQGNSAPDKSGLPSDRFSAERTGGSVSTLTIQRTQQEDSAVYLCASSLGGTSREQYFGPGTRLTVT.

In its sample, this clonotype was seen many times. The gene calls are TRBV5-1 and TRBJ2-1, with 7 bases that match TRBD1. Germline lookup yields CDR1 SGHRS and CDR2 YFSETQ. Trimming took 4 bases from V and 5 from J; bases not matched to a gene: 9. The CDR3 loop spans 15 amino acids. The CDR3 bases are TGCGCCAGCAGCGCTGGGGACAGACCTGACAATGAGCAGTTCTTC. Its translation: CASSAGDRPDNEQFF.